This passage covers 31 T cell receptor beta chains from one sample sequenced in a study of blood T cell repertoires in COVID-19. Sequencing used immunoSEQ multiplex PCR; TCRdb keeps in-frame clones, though not all of them. The sample lists roughly 190,000 clones; approximately 80% were seen once. The sequenced sample consisted of PBMCs or T cells enriched from blood (not recorded which). The receptors stem from a woman aged 55-69 years with acute COVID-19.

The chain couples TRBV4-1 to TRBJ1-1, with D possibly being TRBD1 (5 bases). V lost 3 bases, J lost 4 bases, and 15 bases lay in between. CDR1 and CDR2 from the germline V gene are MGHRA and YSYEKL. CDR3 length: 15 amino acids. The CDR3: CASSHPPVGVTEAFF. Here the CDR3 DNA reads TGCGCCAGCAGCCACCCCCCAGTAGGGGTCACTGAAGCTTTCTTT.

The chain uses TRBV30 and TRBJ1-5; 7 bases match TRBD1. Germline trimming cut 3 bases from V and 5 bases from J; bases unmatched to any gene: 10. CDR1 is GTSNPN and CDR2 is SVGIG in the germline V gene (reference sequence). CDR3 length equals 15 residues. The CDR3 DNA is TGTGCCTGGAGGAACAAGGGACAGAAATATCAGCCCCAGCATTTT. It specifies CAWRNKGQKYQPQHF.

This chain joins TRBV30 and TRBJ2-7; TRBD1 aligns across 8 bases. CDR1 and CDR2 from the germline V gene are GTSNPN and SVGIG (reference sequence). The V and J ends lost 0 bases and 3 bases, in that order; junction bases with no gene match: 4. This CDR3 spans 14 amino acids. The CDR3 DNA follows: TGTGCCTGGAGTGTAACGGGACAGGACTACGAGCAGTACTTC. It is translated as CAWSVTGQDYEQYF.

This clone was observed a few times. This chain uses TRBV7-9 with TRBJ2-5, with unresolved D. Trimming removed 1 base at V and 5 bases at J, with 5 bases between. The CDR3 has 12 amino acids. CDR1 is SEHNR, CDR2 FQNEAQ, per germline (reference sequence). The CDR3 region is CASSLVRETQYF. CDR3 nucleotides: TGTGCCAGCAGCTTAGTTCGGGAGACCCAGTACTTC. The full variable domain, rest sourced from reference TRBV7-9 and TRBJ2-5, is DTGVSQNPRHKITKRGQNVTFRCDPISEHNRLYWYRQTLGQGPEFLTYFQNEAQLEKSRLLSDRFSAERPKGSFSTLEIQRTEQGDSAMYLCASSLVRETQYFGPGTRLLVL.

The chain links TRBV19 to TRBJ1-5; D is undetermined. This CDR3 contains 14 residues. Trimming took off 3 bases at V and 3 bases at J, with 9 bases between the two ends. Germline V gives CDR1 LNHDA, CDR2 SQIVND (reference sequence). The CDR3 here is CASSMVQINQPQHF. In nucleotides, the CDR3 is TGTGCCAGTAGTATGGTACAGATCAATCAGCCCCAGCATTTT.

This chain uses TRBV4-3 with TRBJ2-1; 10 positions agree with TRBD1. Losses at the gene ends were 3 bases for V and 10 bases for J; bases not matched to a gene: 6. From germline, CDR1 is LGHNA and CDR2 YSLEER. This CDR3 contains 14 residues. CDR3 coding DNA: TGCGCCAGCAGCCACAGGACAGGGGGTTCAGAGCAGTTCTTC. Protein: CASSHRTGGSEQFF.

The count of this clone is one. This chain links TRBV27 with TRBJ2-2; 10 nucleotides line up with TRBD1. V lost 5 bases and J lost 7; bases outside the gene matches: 7. CDR1 MNHEY and CDR2 SMNVEV come from the germline V gene (reference sequence). This CDR3 spans 15 amino acids. CDR3 sequence: CASSVGQGVNGELFF. CDR3 bases: TGTGCCAGCAGTGTCGGACAGGGGGTTAACGGGGAGCTGTTTTTT.

The chain carries TRBV7-2 and TRBJ2-1, with TRBD2 as a possible D gene (7 bases). The V end was cut by 7 bases, the J end by 8 bases, with 15 bases between. Germline assignment: CDR1 SGHTA and CDR2 FQGNSA. This CDR3 is 13 amino acids long. The DNA for the CDR3 is TGTGCCAGCACGGTGGGGGGGCGCCATGAGCAGTTCTTC. This gives the protein CASTVGGRHEQFF.

This chain connects TRBV7-2 to TRBJ2-3; D possibly corresponds to TRBD2 (6 bases). V was cut by 5 bases and J by 1 base, with 13 bases left in between. CDR1 is SGHTA and CDR2 is FQGNSA in the germline V gene. The CDR3 loop spans 15 amino acids. Written as DNA, the CDR3 is TGTGCCAGCAGCCACGGAGGGCCCCGCACAGATACGCAGTATTTT. Translated, it gives CASSHGGPRTDTQYF.

This chain joins TRBV7-2 and TRBJ1-5; D remains ambiguous. The CDR3 runs to 14 residues. V lost 5 bases, J lost 3 bases, and 11 bases lay in between. CDR1 is SGHTA and CDR2 is FQGNSA in the germline V gene. CDR3 sequence reads: CASSRQLNNQPQHF. The CDR3, as DNA: TGTGCCAGCAGCCGTCAGTTAAACAATCAGCCCCAGCATTTT.

The chain couples TRBV18 to TRBJ1-5; D is uncertain. The CDR3 is 14 amino acids. V lost 3 bases, J lost 1 base, and 7 bases lay in between. Germline V gene lookup returns CDR1 KGHSH and CDR2 LQKENI. The CDR3: CASSPLASNQPQHF. The CDR3 nucleotides read TGTGCCAGCTCACCTCTTGCGAGCAATCAGCCCCAGCATTTT. Filled out from reference TRBV18 and TRBJ1-5, the complete variable domain reads NAGVMQNPRHLVRRRGQEARLRCSPMKGHSHVYWYRQLPEEGLKFMVYLQKENIIDESGMPKERFSAEFPKEGPSILRIQQVVRGDSAAYFCASSPLASNQPQHFGDGTRLSIL.

This sequence joins TRBV5-6 and TRBJ2-5; 8 bases agree with TRBD1. The CDR3 contains 14 residues. V lost 3 bases and J lost 4; bases outside the gene matches: 5. CDR1 is SGHDT, CDR2 YYEEEE, per germline. This CDR3 reads CASSSKDRVETQYF. DNA of the CDR3: TGTGCCAGCAGCTCCAAGGACAGGGTAGAGACCCAGTACTTC.

CDR3: CASSPTGGQIYNEQFF. DNA for the CDR3: TGTGCCAGCAGTCCCACCGGGGGACAGATCTACAATGAGCAGTTCTTC. J is TRBJ2-1 and V is TRBV11-3; D possibly corresponds to TRBD1 (7 bases). Germline-derived CDR1 and CDR2 are SGHNT and YENEEA. Trimming shortened V by 6 bases and J by 3 bases, and 18 bases separated the two germline ends. The length of the CDR3 is 16 residues.

The rearrangement uses TRBV4-3 and TRBJ1-2; 8 bases agree with TRBD1. Germline-derived CDR1 and CDR2 are LGHNA and YSLEER. V trimming: 3 bases; J trimming: 7 bases; junction bases outside the gene matches: 7. CDR3 size: 14 residues. The CDR3 DNA is TGCGCCAGCAGCCACCCGGGACAGGCCTCTGGCTACACCTTC. This gives the protein CASSHPGQASGYTF.

The chain couples TRBV9 to TRBJ2-5; 15 bases are shared with TRBD2. The CDR3 is 19 amino acids. In germline, CDR1 is SGDLS, CDR2 YYNGEE. The trim removed 2 bases at V and 6 bases at J, leaving 14 bases unmatched. DNA for the CDR3: TGTGCCAGCAGCGTCCCAGGGCGGACTAGCGGGGGGGCCGCGAAGACCCAGTACTTC. Its protein product is CASSVPGRTSGGAAKTQYF. The entire variable domain, with the rest obtained from reference TRBV9 and TRBJ2-5, is as follows: DSGVTQTPKHLITATGQRVTLRCSPRSGDLSVYWYQQSLDQGLQFLIQYYNGEERAKGNILERFSAQQFPDLHSELNLSSLELGDSALYFCASSVPGRTSGGAAKTQYFGPGTRLLVL.

The genes are TRBV2 and TRBJ1-2, with 8 bases that match TRBD1. Germline CDR1 reads SNHLY; CDR2 reads FYNNEI. The length of the CDR3 is 13 residues. With V trimmed by 4 bases and J by 2 bases, 0 bases remained unmatched. In nucleotides, the CDR3 is TGTGCCAGCAGTGGACAGGGGAACTATGGCTACACCTTC. Translation: CASSGQGNYGYTF.

The genes are TRBV7-9 and TRBJ2-5; D possibly corresponds to TRBD1 (7 bases). The V gene's germline CDR1 is SEHNR and CDR2 FQNEAQ (reference sequence). The V end lost 8 bases, the J end lost 2 bases, and 12 bases lay between the germline ends. CDR3 size: 13 residues. As DNA, the CDR3 is TGTGCCAGCCAGGGGGGATGGCAAGAGACCCAGTACTTC. Translating it yields CASQGGWQETQYF.

This chain uses TRBV9 with TRBJ1-1; no reliable D call. The germline CDR1 and CDR2 sequences are SGDLS and YYNGEE. This CDR3 contains 14 residues. Trimming shortened V by 4 bases and J by 6 bases, and 16 bases separated the two germline ends. The CDR3 DNA follows: TGTGCCAGCAGCCCGTCGCAATGGGCAGCTGAAGCTTTCTTT. This codes for CASSPSQWAAEAFF.

The gene calls are TRBV23-1 and TRBJ2-2, with D unclear. TRBV23-1 is assigned to the ORF class and has an uncertain function. The CDR3 has 18 amino acids. Trimming stripped 0 bases from V and 0 bases from J, with 14 bases between. The CDR3 loop reads CASSQSEKACANTGELFF. The CDR3 DNA sequence: TGCGCCAGCAGTCAATCGGAGAAAGCCTGCGCGAACACCGGGGAGCTGTTTTTT.

This clone came up once. J is TRBJ1-2 and V is TRBV27; the D gene is possibly TRBD1 (5 bases). This CDR3 spans 14 amino acids. Looked up from germline, CDR1 is MNHEY and CDR2 is SMNVEV (reference sequence). Trimming took off 6 bases at V and 0 bases at J, with 11 bases between the two ends. The CDR3: CASSNTGANYGYTF. CDR3 in DNA: TGTGCCAGCAGCAATACAGGAGCTAACTATGGCTACACCTTC.

The chain carries TRBV9 and TRBJ2-1, with 8 nucleotides matching TRBD1. This CDR3 has 15 residues. Trimming removed 4 bases from V and 2 bases from J; junction bases left unmatched: 5. CDR1 and CDR2 from the germline V gene are SGDLS and YYNGEE. For the CDR3, the DNA is TGTGCCAGCAGCCCCGGGACAGGACCCTACAATGAGCAGTTCTTC. Protein product: CASSPGTGPYNEQFF.

The chain recombines TRBV4-3 with TRBJ1-1; 10 positions match TRBD1. The CDR3 consists of 15 residues. V trimming: 1 base; J trimming: 4 bases; junction bases outside the gene matches: 3. Germline V CDR1 and CDR2: LGHNA, YSLEER. The CDR3 loop is CASSQVGTGATEAFF. The CDR3, as DNA: TGCGCCAGCAGCCAAGTGGGGACAGGGGCCACTGAAGCTTTCTTT.

This clone was counted between two and nine times. The chain couples TRBV6-5 to TRBJ2-2, with TRBD2 identical over 11 bases. Germline loops: CDR1 MNHEY, CDR2 SVGAGI. The CDR3 has 14 residues. V shed 6 bases, J shed 5 bases, and the junction held 2 bases outside the gene matches. This CDR3 reads CASSLAGGTGELFF. DNA of the CDR3: TGTGCCAGCAGCCTAGCGGGGGGAACCGGGGAGCTGTTTTTT.

The gene calls are TRBV3-1 (or the pseudogene TRBV3-2) and TRBJ2-5, with TRBD2 matching 8 bases. Looked up from germline, CDR1 is LGHDT and CDR2 is YNNKEL (reference sequence). This CDR3 is 15 amino acids long. Trimming at V came to 4 bases and at J to 5 bases, leaving 9 bases not matched to a gene. CDR3 nucleotides: TGTGCCAGCAGCCTCACTAGCGGAGGGAGGGAGACCCAGTACTTC. Amino acids: CASSLTSGGRETQYF.

This clone was seen a handful of times. Here the CDR3 reads CASTPSGGSYNEQFF. DNA for the CDR3: TGTGCCAGCACCCCCTCGGGGGGGTCCTACAATGAGCAGTTCTTC. The chain is built from TRBV11-2 and TRBJ2-1, with TRBD2 matching over 8 bases. The CDR3 sequence is 15 residues long. Trimming removed 7 bases from V and 1 base from J; junction bases left unmatched: 6. Germline V CDR1 and CDR2: SGHAT, FQNNGV.

This clone was observed at least ten times. V usage is TRBV19 and J usage is TRBJ2-7; 7 bases are a match to TRBD1. The germline gives CDR1 LNHDA, CDR2 SQIVND (reference sequence). This CDR3 spans 13 amino acids. Trimming cost V 8 bases and J 3 bases; bases outside gene matches: 7. The CDR3, as DNA: TGTGCCAGTCACGCCGGGACAGTCTACGAGCAGTACTTC. It yields the protein CASHAGTVYEQYF.

The CDR3 protein is CSARADEKLFF. The DNA of the CDR3 is TGCAGTGCTAGGGCGGATGAAAAACTGTTTTTT. The chain recombines TRBV20-1 with TRBJ1-4; D unresolved. V was shortened by 3 bases and J by 6 bases, with 5 bases between the two germline ends. CDR3 length equals 11 residues. Germline V CDR1 and CDR2: DFQATT, SNEGSKA (reference sequence).

The chain couples TRBV19 to TRBJ2-5, with 9 bases lining up with TRBD2. J lost 4 bases, V lost 4 bases, and 7 bases had no gene match. CDR1 and CDR2 from the germline V gene are LNHDA and SQIVND (reference sequence). The CDR3 spans 15 residues. CDR3 in amino acids: CASSTPSGMRETQYF. The CDR3 DNA follows: TGTGCCAGTAGTACCCCTAGCGGGATGAGAGAGACCCAGTACTTC.

The rearrangement uses TRBV6-5 and TRBJ2-3; tentative D call: TRBD1 (6 bases). Germline V CDR1 and CDR2: MNHEY, SVGAGI. The CDR3 is 13 residues long. V shed 6 bases and J shed 6 bases, with 13 bases lying between them. The CDR3 is CASRGASSDTQYF. CDR3 in DNA: TGTGCCAGCAGGGGGGCTAGCAGCGATACGCAGTATTTT.

The chain employs TRBV19 and TRBJ1-1; D is possibly TRBD1 (5 bases). Trimming took 10 bases from V and 4 from J, leaving 22 bases between them. The CDR3 extends over 15 amino acids. CDR1 and CDR2 (germline): LNHDA, SQIVND (reference sequence). CDR3: CATVPPRERGTEAFF. Written as DNA, the CDR3 is TGTGCCACCGTACCCCCCAGGGAGCGGGGCACTGAAGCTTTCTTT.

The V call is TRBV6-6, the J call TRBJ2-1; the match to TRBD1 covers 8 bases. The junction had 9 bases not matched to a gene; V was cut back by 7 bases and J by 10 bases. Germline V gene data show CDR1 as MNHNY and CDR2 as SVGAGI (reference sequence). CDR3 length equals 13 residues. CDR3 sequence reads: CASTTGGSSEQFF. The CDR3 DNA sequence: TGTGCCAGCACTACAGGGGGGAGCAGCGAGCAGTTCTTC.